Listed here are 26 T cell receptor beta chains from one sample, sequenced in a study of T cell responses to AZD1222 COVID-19 vaccine. Sequencing was performed with immunoSEQ multiplex PCR; in TCRdb, only in-frame clones are kept and a portion is missing. The table records fewer than 200,000 clones, around nine tenths of them present only once. The sequencing here drew on peripheral blood, taken 28 days after the second AZD1222 dose. The receptors come from an adult who received the AZD1222 COVID-19 vaccine.

This chain links TRBV6-2 or TRBV6-3 with TRBJ2-7, with 11 bases aligning to TRBD2. The CDR3 runs 13 residues. Per germline, CDR1 MNHEY and CDR2 SVGEGT. With 6 bases clipped from V and 3 bases from J, the junction kept 1 base outside the gene matches. DNA for the CDR3: TGTGCCAGCAGCCTAGCGGGGGGCTACGAGCAGTACTTC. This encodes CASSLAGGYEQYF.

The V call is TRBV11-2, the J call TRBJ2-5; D is perhaps TRBD1 or TRBD2 (6 bases each). In germline, CDR1 is SGHAT, CDR2 FQNNGV. V lost 1 base and J lost 4, with 16 bases in between. The CDR3 spans 16 residues. The CDR3 DNA reads TGTGCCAGCAGCTTAGCAACGGGGGCGCCCCCAGAGACCCAGTACTTC. Its translation is CASSLATGAPPETQYF.

This chain links TRBV10-3 with TRBJ2-3, with unresolved D. V was trimmed by 7 bases and J by 2 bases, leaving 10 bases between them. This CDR3 region has 13 residues. The germline CDR1 and CDR2 sequences are ENHRY and SYGVKD. The CDR3 is CAITPGSTDTQYF. The CDR3 bases are TGTGCCATCACGCCGGGCTCCACAGATACGCAGTATTTT.

The chain is built from TRBV19 and TRBJ1-2, with D perhaps matching TRBD1 (5 bases). The CDR3 loop spans 13 amino acids. Germline V gene lookup returns CDR1 LNHDA and CDR2 SQIVND (reference sequence). Trimming shortened V by 3 bases and J by 8 bases, and 13 bases separated the two germline ends. DNA of the CDR3: TGTGCCAGTAGTATGAGGGGCGGAAGCGGCTACACCTTC. This translates into CASSMRGGSGYTF.

The rearrangement uses TRBV7-9 and TRBJ2-5, with 12 positions matching TRBD2. CDR3 length: 17 residues. V shed 5 bases and J 2 bases; nucleotides not matched to a gene: 9. Per the germline V gene, CDR1 is SEHNR and CDR2 is FQNEAQ (reference sequence). CDR3 sequence: CASSRGRLAGGQETQYF. For the CDR3, the DNA is TGTGCCAGCAGCCGTGGCCGCCTAGCGGGGGGGCAAGAGACCCAGTACTTC.

The gene calls are TRBV5-1 and TRBJ1-1; a possible D gene is TRBD1 (5 bases). The CDR3 extends over 15 amino acids. The V end was cut by 3 bases, the J end by 1 base, with 13 bases between. Looked up from germline, CDR1 is SGHRS and CDR2 is YFSETQ. The CDR3 reads CASSSRHGQNTEAFF. The CDR3 DNA reads as TGCGCCAGCAGCTCCCGACACGGACAGAACACTGAAGCTTTCTTT.

The V call is TRBV21-1, the J call TRBJ1-1; the table's D call, TRBD1, has no DNA check behind it. TRBV21-1 is tagged as a pseudogene. The CDR3 extends over 8 amino acids. The CDR3 DNA sequence: TGTGGGCACACTGAAGCTTTCTTT. Amino acids: CGHTEAFF.

Only one count was recorded for this clone. The chain recombines TRBV5-4 with TRBJ1-3; 8 nucleotides line up with TRBD1. The CDR3 runs to 15 residues. V was pared by 4 bases and J by 1 base, with 4 bases of the junction left unmatched. Germline V gene lookup returns CDR1 SGHNT and CDR2 YYREEE (reference sequence). CDR3 sequence: CASSQRTGSGNTIYF. CDR3 in DNA: TGTGCCAGCAGCCAGAGGACAGGGTCTGGAAACACCATATATTTT.

The rearrangement uses TRBV20-1 and TRBJ2-7; no definite D call. V gave up 6 bases and J gave up 2 bases, with 8 bases separating them. The CDR3 covers 11 residues. Germline V gene sequence: CDR1 DFQATT, CDR2 SNEGSKA (reference sequence). Written as DNA, the CDR3 is TGCAGTGCAGGGTTAGCCTACGAGCAGTACTTC. It yields the protein CSAGLAYEQYF.

DNA of the CDR3: TGTGCCAGCTCACCGGAAGGGTCTCCTAACTATGGCTACACCTTC. It codes for CASSPEGSPNYGYTF. The chain is built from TRBV18 and TRBJ1-2; D is ambiguous. Germline CDR1 is KGHSH and CDR2 is LQKENI. V dropped 3 bases and J dropped 0 bases, with 11 bases sitting between them. This CDR3 is 15 amino acids long.

This clone has a single count. The chain is built from TRBV6-5 and TRBJ1-1; 10 bases fit TRBD1. The CDR3 runs 14 residues. With V trimmed by 10 bases and J by 6 bases, 11 bases remained unmatched. CDR1 is MNHEY, CDR2 SVGAGI, per germline. The CDR3 nucleotides read TGTGCCATCGACAGGGGGCGCGGAAGCGCTGAAGCTTTCTTT. Its protein product is CAIDRGRGSAEAFF.

This chain connects TRBV3-1 (or the pseudogene TRBV3-2) to TRBJ1-5, with D unresolved. The CDR3 extends over 12 amino acids. V lost 5 bases, J lost 7 bases, and 9 bases lay in between. Germline CDR1 and CDR2: LGHDT and YNNKEL (reference sequence). Here the CDR3 DNA reads TGTGCCAGCAGCTTCGGGCAGCAGCCCCAGCATTTT. Protein sequence: CASSFGQQPQHF.

This chain links TRBV2 with TRBJ2-2; 7 nucleotides align to TRBD1. Trimming removed 6 bases from V and 3 bases from J; junction bases left unmatched: 4. Germline assignment: CDR1 SNHLY and CDR2 FYNNEI. CDR3 length: 14 residues. CDR3 sequence (DNA): TGTGCCAGCAGAGGGACAGAGCACACCGGGGAGCTGTTTTTT. Its protein product is CASRGTEHTGELFF.

This CDR3 reads CSVDRHRAYGYTF. DNA for the CDR3: TGCAGCGTTGATAGGCACAGGGCCTATGGCTACACCTTC. The chain combines TRBV29-1 with TRBJ1-2, with D perhaps matching TRBD1 (6 bases). V was shortened by 3 bases and J by 4 bases, with 12 bases between the two germline ends. CDR3 length equals 13 residues. Germline V gene sequence: CDR1 SQVTM, CDR2 ANQGSEA. Complete variable domain (other parts from reference TRBV29-1 and TRBJ1-2): SAVISQKPSRDICQRGTSLTIQCQVDSQVTMMFWYRQQPGQSLTLIATANQGSEATYESGFVIDKFPISRPNLTFSTLTVSNMSPEDSSIYLCSVDRHRAYGYTFGSGTRLTVV.

The chain carries TRBV3-1 (or the pseudogene TRBV3-2) and TRBJ1-1; TRBD1 matches at 11 bases. In germline, CDR1 is LGHDT, CDR2 YNNKEL (reference sequence). V shed 4 bases, J shed 5 bases, and the junction held 3 bases outside the gene matches. The CDR3 is 14 amino acids. CDR3 residues: CASSLRDRGTEAFF. The CDR3 region has the DNA TGTGCCAGCAGCCTCCGGGACAGGGGGACTGAAGCTTTCTTT.

This sequence joins TRBV5-1 and TRBJ2-5, with 8 bases that match TRBD1. The V gene's germline CDR1 is SGHRS and CDR2 YFSETQ. This CDR3 spans 14 amino acids. V lost 2 bases and J lost 5; bases outside the gene matches: 5. In DNA form, the CDR3 reads TGCGCCAGCAGCTTCAACAGACAGGGGGAGACCCAGTACTTC. The encoded protein is CASSFNRQGETQYF.

The V gene is TRBV7-3, the J gene TRBJ2-3; tentatively, D is TRBD1 or TRBD2 (5 bases each). Germline V gives CDR1 SGHTA, CDR2 FQGTGA. Trimming removed 6 bases at V and 0 bases at J, with 10 bases between. This CDR3 has 14 residues. Here the CDR3 DNA reads TGTGCCAGCAGGCCGGGACCCAGCACAGATACGCAGTATTTT. This sequence encodes CASRPGPSTDTQYF. Variable domain in full (rest from reference TRBV7-3 and TRBJ2-3): GAGVSQTPSNKVTEKGKYVELRCDPISGHTALYWYRQSLGQGPEFLIYFQGTGAADDSGLPNDRFFAVRPEGSVSTLKIQRTERGDSAVYLCASRPGPSTDTQYFGPGTRLTVL.

The rearrangement uses TRBV6-5 and TRBJ1-1, with D unclear. Germline values: CDR1 MNHEY, CDR2 SVGAGI. V lost 8 bases and J 6 bases, leaving 13 bases between the germline ends. This CDR3 comprises 12 residues. The CDR3 DNA is TGTGCCAGCCCCCCGGGGAATTCTGAAGCTTTCTTT. It codes for CASPPGNSEAFF.

This chain joins TRBV4-3 and TRBJ1-1; no firm D call. Per germline, CDR1 LGHNA and CDR2 YSLEER. Trimming stripped 1 base from V and 0 bases from J, with 9 bases between. CDR3 length: 15 amino acids. The CDR3: CASSQGPGMNTEAFF. Here the CDR3 DNA reads TGCGCCAGCAGCCAAGGACCGGGGATGAACACTGAAGCTTTCTTT.

The rearrangement joins TRBV19 to TRBJ1-3, with 9 bases fitting TRBD1. The V gene's germline CDR1 is LNHDA and CDR2 SQIVND (reference sequence). Trimming cost V 9 bases and J 4 bases; bases outside gene matches: 10. The CDR3 runs to 15 residues. In DNA form, the CDR3 reads TGTGCCAGCACACAGGGACAGGGAAGAGGAAACACCATATATTTT. Translation gives CASTQGQGRGNTIYF.

The rearrangement joins TRBV2 to TRBJ2-3; D might be TRBD2 (5 bases). This CDR3 has 13 residues. Germline V gene sequence: CDR1 SNHLY, CDR2 FYNNEI. V lost 7 bases to trimming and J lost 0 bases, with 8 bases between them. CDR3 bases: TGTGCCAGCAAGGCGGGTAGCACAGATACGCAGTATTTT. Its protein product is CASKAGSTDTQYF. Together with reference TRBV2 and TRBJ2-3, the CDR3 gives the full variable domain: EPEVTQTPSHQVTQMGQEVILRCVPISNHLYFYWYRQILGQKVEFLVSFYNNEISEKSEIFDDQFSVERPDGSNFTLKIRSTKLEDSAMYFCASKAGSTDTQYFGPGTRLTVL.

This clone was counted between two and nine times. The rearrangement joins TRBV7-8 to TRBJ1-1; no clear D gene. Germline assignment: CDR1 SGHVS and CDR2 FQNEAQ. Trimming took 5 bases from V and 1 from J, leaving 14 bases between them. The CDR3 totals 15 residues. CDR3 amino acids: CASSDFGRGNTEAFF. The CDR3 DNA follows: TGTGCCAGCAGCGACTTTGGAAGAGGGAACACTGAAGCTTTCTTT.

The genes are TRBV5-1 and TRBJ1-3; D not certain. This CDR3 has 15 amino acids. The V gene lost 0 bases and the J gene lost 2 bases, with 9 bases spanning the gap. In germline, CDR1 is SGHRS, CDR2 YFSETQ. CDR3: CASSLGGKTGNTIYF. DNA of the CDR3: TGCGCCAGCAGCTTGGGAGGCAAGACTGGAAACACCATATATTTT.

CDR3 nucleotide sequence: TGTGCCAGCAGTTTAGCACGCCCGAACACCGGGGAGCTGTTTTTT. Translation gives CASSLARPNTGELFF. The chain uses TRBV28 and TRBJ2-2, with D uncertain. The CDR3 totals 15 residues. The germline gives CDR1 MDHEN, CDR2 SYDVKM. V lost 2 bases and J 0 bases, leaving 7 bases between the germline ends.

This chain connects TRBV25-1 to TRBJ2-1; TRBD2 agrees at 8 bases. CDR3 size: 15 residues. Germline assignment: CDR1 MGHDK and CDR2 SYGVNS. V lost 0 bases to trimming and J lost 4 bases; unmatched junction nucleotides: 2. CDR3 DNA sequence: TGTGCCAGCAGTGAATATCGGGGGGGATACAATGAGCAGTTCTTC. Its protein product is CASSEYRGGYNEQFF.

The J gene is TRBJ2-1, the V gene TRBV11-2; 12 bases are shared with TRBD2. With 1 base clipped from V and 15 bases from J, the junction kept 7 bases outside the gene matches. CDR1 SGHAT and CDR2 FQNNGV come from the germline V gene. The length of the CDR3 is 14 residues. CDR3 bases: TGTGCCAGCAGCTTAGGACTAGCGGGGGATACCAGGTTCTTC. Translating gives CASSLGLAGDTRFF.